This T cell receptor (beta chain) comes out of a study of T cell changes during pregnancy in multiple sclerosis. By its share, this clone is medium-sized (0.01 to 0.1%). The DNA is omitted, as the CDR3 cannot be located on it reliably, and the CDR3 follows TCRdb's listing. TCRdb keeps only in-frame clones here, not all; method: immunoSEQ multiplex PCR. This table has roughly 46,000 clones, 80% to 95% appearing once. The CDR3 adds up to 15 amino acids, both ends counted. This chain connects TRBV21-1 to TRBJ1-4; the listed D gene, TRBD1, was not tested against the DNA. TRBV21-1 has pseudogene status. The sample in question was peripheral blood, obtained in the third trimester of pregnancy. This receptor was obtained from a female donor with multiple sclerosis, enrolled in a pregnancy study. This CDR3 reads CASSKFAGGSEKLFF.